This T cell receptor beta chain is drawn from a study of T cell repertoires in cytomegalovirus infection (dated by TCRdb to the late 2010s). In terms of the full investigation: Alongside well-studied HLA-B-restricted epitopes, the peptide stimulations were aimed at recently identified HLA-C-restricted CMV epitopes, whose presentation resists viral immunomodulation. Donor HLA type was relevant to the analysis, as public TCR beta signatures indicated carriage of CMV infection together with the matching HLA type. The full study reports these points: Cumulative frequency of public TCR beta family members discriminated carriers of CMV infection plus the relevant HLA type in this cohort and an independent approximately 370-donor cohort. The ex vivo response was dominated by HLA-C-restricted CMV-specific TCR beta clonotypes, and the single most frequent clonotype in two of eight donors was supplied by these HLA-C-restricted clonotypes.

These reads were obtained on an Illumina HiSeq 1500. In TCRdb, the public reads were trimmed at Q25 with fastp and aligned with MiXCR, with productive beta chains retained. When rows share a CDR3 protein, they turn into one entry using the most common DNA and genes. The sample yields around 710,000 distinct CDR3 sequences; around 29% were counted once. Of the sample, 13% is held by the ten largest clones. What this sample's treatment or condition label stands for: in vitro stimulation with specific CMV peptide epitopes to enrich CMV-specific T cells. As regards this clonotype: The antigen it binds to is not known. No much larger clone exists at a distance of one base, and base qualities are not known.

The CDR1 and CDR2 encoded by the germline V gene (reference sequence) are SEHNR and FQNEAQ. V lost 5 bases and J lost 4 bases, and the count of bases not matched to a germline gene is 5. The CDR3 holds 15 amino acids from the cysteine to the phenylalanine. The retained sequence is limited to the CDR3, 45 bases, with the frame set at the first base. This material consisted of cultured CD8+ T cells from PBMCs, taken from culture after CMV antigen stimulation. The sequence was obtained from a human donor in good health (CMV status not recorded). Some clones in this sample may be carry-over from other donors' samples. The chain uses TRBV7-9 and TRBJ2-1, and 10 junction bases match TRBD2. The CDR3 region: CASSVTSGKYNEQFF. At the DNA level, the sequence is TGTGCCAGCAGCGTAACTAGCGGGAAATACAATGAGCAGTTCTTC. The CDR3, completed at both ends by the reference TRBV7-9 and TRBJ2-1 genes, gives the full variable domain DTGVSQNPRHKITKRGQNVTFRCDPISEHNRLYWYRQTLGQGPEFLTYFQNEAQLEKSRLLSDRFSAERPKGSFSTLEIQRTEQGDSAMYLCASSVTSGKYNEQFFGPGTRLTVL.